The next 27 T cell receptor beta chains were all read from a single sample in a study of T cells in localized non-small cell lung cancer. Using immunoSEQ multiplex PCR, the repertoire was profiled, and TCRdb retains in-frame clones only, with some absent. This table has approximately 26,000 clones, approximately 90% appearing once. Specimen: peripheral blood, collected before any cancer treatment. These receptors were taken from a female donor older than 55 with stage II squamous cell lung carcinoma.

This clone showed up just once. The chain is built from TRBV6-5 and TRBJ1-1; D uncertain. The CDR3 is 16 amino acids. With 0 bases removed from V and 4 bases from J, the gap between germline ends came to 15 bases. The V gene's germline CDR1 is MNHEY and CDR2 SVGAGI. This CDR3 reads CASSYSTPARVTEAFF. CDR3 DNA sequence: TGTGCCAGCAGTTACTCGACGCCAGCCCGAGTCACTGAAGCTTTCTTT.

This clone was observed a handful of times. The V gene is TRBV6-4, the J gene TRBJ2-3; D ambiguous. From germline, CDR1 is MRHNA and CDR2 SNTAGT. The CDR3 has 14 amino acids. Trimming took 5 bases from V and 1 from J, leaving 10 bases between them. CDR3 DNA: TGTGCCAGCAGTTTGGACGAACGCACAGATACGCAGTATTTT. This translates into CASSLDERTDTQYF.

The chain employs TRBV7-8 and TRBJ2-1, with D perhaps TRBD1 (5 bases). CDR1 and CDR2 from the germline V gene are SGHVS and FQNEAQ. V dropped 0 bases and J dropped 2 bases, with 11 bases sitting between them. The CDR3 is 16 residues long. The CDR3 DNA follows: TGTGCCAGCAGCTTAGCGGCAGGGAACACCTACAATGAGCAGTTCTTC. Its translation: CASSLAAGNTYNEQFF.

The V call is TRBV7-9, the J call TRBJ1-1; 7 bases fit TRBD1. Germline loops: CDR1 SEHNR, CDR2 FQNEAQ (reference sequence). The ends lost 1 base at V and 1 base at J; junction bases unmatched: 0. This CDR3 contains 14 residues. CDR3 loop: CASSLGTGNTEAFF. DNA for the CDR3: TGTGCCAGCAGCTTAGGGACAGGGAACACTGAAGCTTTCTTT.

The chain uses TRBV27 and TRBJ1-6, with D unresolved. In germline, CDR1 is MNHEY, CDR2 SMNVEV (reference sequence). The germline V and J ends were trimmed by 5 bases and 9 bases, with 17 bases remaining between them. This CDR3 comprises 15 residues. The CDR3 nucleotides are TGTGCCAGCAGTCCAGCCGGGTCAAGGAGTTCACCCCTCCACTTT. Its protein is CASSPAGSRSSPLHF.

V and J are TRBV7-2 and TRBJ2-7, with D maybe TRBD2 (6 bases). The CDR3 is 14 amino acids. The germline CDR1 and CDR2 sequences are SGHTA and FQGNSA. V was clipped by 5 bases and J by 6 bases, with 17 bases between them. The CDR3 spells CASSRSGESLEQYF. The CDR3 DNA follows: TGTGCCAGCAGCCGTTCGGGGGAGAGTCTCGAGCAGTACTTC. Based on the CDR3 plus reference TRBV7-2 and TRBJ2-7, the full variable domain is GAGVSQSPSNKVTEKGKDVELRCDPISGHTALYWYRQSLGQGLEFLIYFQGNSAPDKSGLPSDRFSAERTGGSVSTLTIQRTQQEDSAVYLCASSRSGESLEQYFGPGTRLTVT.

V and J are TRBV30 and TRBJ1-2; D gene unclear. CDR3 size: 14 residues. Germline CDR1 GTSNPN, CDR2 SVGIG (reference sequence). Trimming shortened V by 0 bases and J by 9 bases, and 17 bases separated the two germline ends. Here the CDR3 DNA reads TGTGCCTGGAGTGTAGTCAATGGGCCCGGGAGCTACACCTTC. Its translation: CAWSVVNGPGSYTF.

The V call is TRBV4-1, the J call TRBJ2-2; TRBD2 matches 7 bases. CDR1 is MGHRA, CDR2 YSYEKL, per germline. V lost 0 bases to trimming and J lost 2 bases; unmatched junction nucleotides: 3. This CDR3 comprises 16 residues. Here the CDR3 DNA reads TGCGCCAGCAGCCAAGAAGCGGGGACCAACACCGGGGAGCTGTTTTTT. Its protein is CASSQEAGTNTGELFF.

The gene calls are TRBV18 and TRBJ2-4; D remains ambiguous. CDR1 and CDR2 (germline): KGHSH, LQKENI. V shed 0 bases and J shed 0 bases, with 0 bases lying between them. This CDR3 contains 13 residues. Written as DNA, the CDR3 is TGTGCCAGCTCACCACCAGCCAAAAACATTCAGTACTTC. Protein sequence: CASSPPAKNIQYF.

This chain joins TRBV30 and TRBJ1-1; no definite D call. Trimming cost V 0 bases and J 11 bases, with 19 bases left between them. The germline V gene has CDR1 GTSNPN and CDR2 SVGIG (reference sequence). The CDR3 has 14 residues. The CDR3 DNA follows: TGTGCCTGGAGTGTAGGCCAGAGCTTTTCTGCGGCTTTCTTT. This translates into CAWSVGQSFSAAFF.

V usage is TRBV2 and J usage is TRBJ2-2; TRBD2 might be the D (6 bases). V lost 6 bases, J lost 6 bases, and 11 bases lay in between. This CDR3 has 13 residues. Germline V gives CDR1 SNHLY, CDR2 FYNNEI. In DNA form, the CDR3 reads TGTGCCAGCAGCGGGGGTTTCGCCGGGGAGCTGTTTTTT. Its protein product is CASSGGFAGELFF.

This clone was observed a handful of times. The chain combines TRBV30 with TRBJ1-2, with TRBD1 as a possible D gene (5 bases). This CDR3 comprises 12 residues. The ends were cut back, 2 bases at V and 5 bases at J, with 9 bases in the middle. Germline V gene lookup returns CDR1 GTSNPN and CDR2 SVGIG (reference sequence). This CDR3 is CAWSPTVYGYTF. CDR3 in DNA: TGTGCCTGGAGTCCGACAGTGTATGGCTACACCTTC.

This rearrangement joins TRBV28 to TRBJ2-1, with D uncertain. The CDR3 sequence is 14 residues long. Germline V gene sequence: CDR1 MDHEN, CDR2 SYDVKM. V lost 4 bases, J lost 10 bases, and 17 bases lay in between. The CDR3, as DNA: TGTGCCAGCAGTTCTCAAACCCCAAACCGGGAGCAGTTCTTC. Amino acid sequence: CASSSQTPNREQFF. The entire variable domain, with the rest obtained from reference TRBV28 and TRBJ2-1, is as follows: DVKVTQSSRYLVKRTGEKVFLECVQDMDHENMFWYRQDPGLGLRLIYFSYDVKMKEKGDIPEGYSVSREKKERFSLILESASTNQTSMYLCASSSQTPNREQFFGPGTRLTVL.

The chain joins TRBV27 to TRBJ2-1; 7 bases line up with TRBD2. The germline gives CDR1 MNHEY, CDR2 SMNVEV (reference sequence). This CDR3 spans 13 amino acids. The junction had 2 bases not matched to a gene; V was cut back by 6 bases and J by 3 bases. In DNA form, the CDR3 reads TGTGCCAGCAGCCGGGACTACTACAATGAGCAGTTCTTC. This gives the protein CASSRDYYNEQFF.

The gene calls are TRBV5-1 and TRBJ2-1, with 9 positions matching TRBD2. The junction had 5 bases not matched to a gene; V was cut back by 7 bases and J by 0 bases. In germline, CDR1 is SGHRS, CDR2 YFSETQ. There are 15 residues in the CDR3. CDR3 sequence reads: CASALSGSSYNEQFF. CDR3 nucleotide sequence: TGCGCCAGCGCCCTTAGCGGGAGCTCCTACAATGAGCAGTTCTTC.

This chain joins TRBV7-8 and TRBJ2-1; the match to TRBD2 covers 8 bases. The CDR3 has 20 amino acids. With 0 bases clipped from V and 0 bases from J, the junction kept 13 bases outside the gene matches. Germline V CDR1 and CDR2: SGHVS, FQNEAQ. The chain's CDR3 is CASSLALEKSGSISYNEQFF. For the CDR3, the DNA is TGTGCCAGCAGCTTAGCGCTAGAGAAAAGCGGGAGTATCTCCTACAATGAGCAGTTCTTC.

V gene TRBV7-2 combines with J gene TRBJ1-1; 11 nucleotides agree with TRBD1. This CDR3 has 17 amino acids. V lost 5 bases, J lost 1 base, and 9 bases stayed unmatched. Per the germline V gene, CDR1 is SGHTA and CDR2 is FQGNSA. This chain's CDR3 is CASSPQAGTGGNTEAFF. The DNA for the CDR3 is TGTGCCAGCAGCCCTCAAGCCGGGACAGGGGGGAACACTGAAGCTTTCTTT.

The J gene is TRBJ2-3, the V gene TRBV19, with D unresolved. Germline V gene data show CDR1 as LNHDA and CDR2 as SQIVND (reference sequence). The CDR3 contains 15 residues. V lost 4 bases and J lost 0, with 11 bases in between. CDR3 bases: TGTGCCAGTAGTAAGGGTGCGCCCAGCACAGATACGCAGTATTTT. Translating it yields CASSKGAPSTDTQYF.

The chain employs TRBV21-1 and TRBJ2-5; the table's D call TRBD1 went unverified against the DNA. TRBV21-1 is shown as a pseudogene. This CDR3 has 15 amino acids. In DNA, the CDR3 is TGTGCCAGCAGCAAGTTCGACAGGGGGCGTGAGACCCAGTACTTC. Protein: CASSKFDRGRETQYF.

The chain joins TRBV28 to TRBJ2-5; 11 bases are a match to TRBD2. J was trimmed by 5 bases and V by 1 base; bases with no gene match: 3. This CDR3 is 15 amino acids long. Germline V gene data show CDR1 as MDHEN and CDR2 as SYDVKM. The CDR3 reads CASSLLAGGPETQYF. The CDR3, as DNA: TGTGCCAGCAGTTTATTAGCGGGGGGGCCGGAGACCCAGTACTTC.

This clone was detected only once. Other DNA sequences of this sample code for an identical CDR3. The chain carries TRBV11-2 and TRBJ2-5; D not resolved. This CDR3 spans 11 amino acids. V was cut by 3 bases and J by 5 bases, with 4 bases left in between. Looked up from germline, CDR1 is SGHAT and CDR2 is FQNNGV. The CDR3 sequence is CASSFKETQYF. CDR3 in DNA: TGTGCCAGCAGCTTTAAGGAGACCCAGTACTTC.

The chain has TRBV2 and TRBJ1-3; D not resolved. The germline V gene encodes CDR1 SNHLY and CDR2 FYNNEI. CDR3 length: 12 residues. Trimming left V 6 bases short and J 1 base short, with 4 bases between. This CDR3 is CASSASGNTIYF. CDR3 bases: TGTGCCAGCAGCGCTTCTGGAAACACCATATATTTT. The full variable domain, rest sourced from reference TRBV2 and TRBJ1-3, is EPEVTQTPSHQVTQMGQEVILRCVPISNHLYFYWYRQILGQKVEFLVSFYNNEISEKSEIFDDQFSVERPDGSNFTLKIRSTKLEDSAMYFCASSASGNTIYFGEGSWLTVV.

The chain couples TRBV27 to TRBJ2-7; D is unresolved. The germline CDR1 and CDR2 sequences are MNHEY and SMNVEV (reference sequence). The CDR3 runs 11 residues. Between the trimmed V and J ends, which lost 2 bases and 4 bases, there was a span of 3 bases. The CDR3 sequence: CASSLNYEQYF. The CDR3 DNA is TGTGCCAGCAGTTTAAATTACGAGCAGTACTTC.

CDR3 protein: CASSLARSVYTGELFF. The DNA for the CDR3 is TGTGCCAGCAGCTTGGCTCGTAGCGTTTACACCGGGGAGCTGTTTTTT. The rearrangement links TRBV5-6 to TRBJ2-2, with D possibly being TRBD2 (5 bases). Germline CDR1 reads SGHDT; CDR2 reads YYEEEE. This CDR3 has 16 residues. V lost 0 bases, J lost 3 bases, and 12 bases lay in between.

The chain is built from TRBV7-9 and TRBJ1-3; D is perhaps TRBD1 (5 bases). Germline V gene data show CDR1 as SEHNR and CDR2 as FQNEAQ (reference sequence). The CDR3 is made up of 16 amino acids. V was cut by 3 bases and J by 0 bases, with 12 bases left in between. In DNA form, the CDR3 reads TGTGCCAGCAGCTTGGGAGACAGATACTCTGGAAACACCATATATTTT. This codes for CASSLGDRYSGNTIYF.

V is TRBV7-2 and J is TRBJ2-2; tentatively, D is TRBD1 (5 bases). Trimming removed 5 bases from V and 5 bases from J, with 12 bases in between. CDR3 size: 14 residues. Germline assignment: CDR1 SGHTA and CDR2 FQGNSA. CDR3 in amino acids: CASSPVGLTGELFF. The CDR3 DNA is TGTGCCAGCAGCCCCGTGGGGCTAACCGGGGAGCTGTTTTTT.

This clone is a singleton in its sample. The chain has TRBV5-4 and TRBJ2-5; 7 bases line up with TRBD1. The CDR3 is 15 residues long. Germline lookup yields CDR1 SGHNT and CDR2 YYREEE (reference sequence). Trimming cost V 4 bases and J 3 bases; bases outside gene matches: 9. CDR3 DNA: TGTGCCAGCAGCCCTGCGACAGGGACCAAAGAGACCCAGTACTTC. Protein: CASSPATGTKETQYF. Full variable domain (remainder filled in from reference TRBV5-4 and TRBJ2-5): ETGVTQSPTHLIKTRGQQVTLRCSSQSGHNTVSWYQQALGQGPQFIFQYYREEENGRGNFPPRFSGLQFPNYSSELNVNALELDDSALYLCASSPATGTKETQYFGPGTRLLVL.